The clone carrying this TCR beta chain was picked up many times. V dropped 0 bases and J dropped 5 bases, with 11 bases sitting between them. Germline values: CDR1 SGHAT, CDR2 FQNNGV. The CDR3 has 16 residues. This sample was included in a study of T cells in Graves' hyperthyroidism and ophthalmopathy. Clinical symptoms, serum thyroxine and TRAb, thyroid ultrasound and orbital computed tomography together formed the diagnostic basis. There were TCR beta CDR3 regions amplified from RNA transcripts. Using the HTBI primer set, a first-round RT-PCR was run on the TCR CDR3. Via MiXCR, TCRdb re-called the multiplex PCR reads, giving one row per CDR3 protein. The table includes a few hundred thousand distinct CDR3 sequences, over 15% detected once.

Sequences were obtained from blood. V usage is TRBV11-2 and J usage is TRBJ1-6; tentatively, D is TRBD1 (6 bases). This TCR was recovered from a woman aged 55-69 years with Graves' ophthalmopathy. The CDR3 here is CASSLDSRGHNSPLHF. DNA of the CDR3: TGTGCCAGCAGCTTAGATTCCAGGGGCCATAATTCACCCCTCCACTTT.